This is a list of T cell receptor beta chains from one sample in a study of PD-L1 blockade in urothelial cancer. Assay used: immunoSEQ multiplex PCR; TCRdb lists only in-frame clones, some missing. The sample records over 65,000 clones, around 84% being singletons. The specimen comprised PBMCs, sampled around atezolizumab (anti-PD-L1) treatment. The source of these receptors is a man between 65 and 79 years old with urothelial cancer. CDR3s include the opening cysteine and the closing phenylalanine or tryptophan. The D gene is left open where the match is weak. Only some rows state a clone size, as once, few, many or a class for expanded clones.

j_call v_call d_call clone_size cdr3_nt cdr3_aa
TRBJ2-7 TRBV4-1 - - TGCGCCAGCAGCCAAGATTTCGGAGGGGACGAGCAGTACTTC CASSQDFGGDEQYF
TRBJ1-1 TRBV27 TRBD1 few TGTGCCAGCAGTTACCGGACAGGGTCGGGCACTGAAGCTTTCTTT CASSYRTGSGTEAFF
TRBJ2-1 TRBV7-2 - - TGTGCCAGCAGCTCGACAGCTAACAATGAGCAGTTCTTC CASSSTANNEQFF
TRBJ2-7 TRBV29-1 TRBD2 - TGCAGCGTTGTGGGGGGGTCAAGGGGCCCCGGTGAGCAGTACTTC CSVVGGSRGPGEQYF
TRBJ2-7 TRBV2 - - TGTGCCAGCAGTGAAGTTAGTAGCATCTCCTCCTACGAGCAGTACTTC CASSEVSSISSYEQYF
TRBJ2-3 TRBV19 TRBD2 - TGTGCCAGTAACGAGTGGGGGAGGGCCGGTGATACGCAGTATTTT CASNEWGRAGDTQYF
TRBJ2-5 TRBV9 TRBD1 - TGTGCCAGCAGCGTAGCAGGGGGCGCGATGGAGACCCAGTACTTC CASSVAGGAMETQYF
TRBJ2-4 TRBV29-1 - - TGCAGCGTTGAAGGGGGCGAAGCCAAAAACATTCAGTACTTC CSVEGGEAKNIQYF
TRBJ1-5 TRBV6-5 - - TGTGCCTCTGGGGGGTTCGATCAGCCCCAGCATTTT CASGGFDQPQHF
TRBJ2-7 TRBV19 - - TGTGCCAGTAGCCCCGGGACACCTTTTGGCGAGCAGTACTTC CASSPGTPFGEQYF
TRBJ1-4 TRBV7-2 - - TGTGCCGCCTCCCGGGTAGGGGCAACTAATGAAAAACTGTTTTTT CAASRVGATNEKLFF
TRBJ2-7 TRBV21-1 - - TGTGCCAGCAGCTCGGCGGGTAGCTCCTACGAGCAGTACTTC CASSSAGSSYEQYF
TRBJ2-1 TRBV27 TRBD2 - TGTGCCAGCAGTTCCAGCGGGAGGTCCTACAATGAGCAGTTCTTC CASSSSGRSYNEQFF
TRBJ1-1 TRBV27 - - TGTGCCAGCAGTTTAGAACAGGGCTACACTGAAGCTTTCTTT CASSLEQGYTEAFF
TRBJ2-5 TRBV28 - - TGTGCCAGCAGTTTGGGGGGTCAAGAGACCCAGTACTTC CASSLGGQETQYF
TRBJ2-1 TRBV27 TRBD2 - TGTGCCACCTCTCGGACTAGCGGGAGACATGAGCAGTTCTTC CATSRTSGRHEQFF
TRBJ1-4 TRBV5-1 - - TGCGCCAGCAGCCCCTCTCAGAATGAAAAACTGTTTTTT CASSPSQNEKLFF
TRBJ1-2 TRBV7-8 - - TGTGCCAGCACCCCAGGGTCCTCTTCTTTTGGCTACACCTTC CASTPGSSSFGYTF
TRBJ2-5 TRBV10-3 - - TGTGCCATCAGTGATTTTTCAGGGAGGGAGACCCAGTACTTC CAISDFSGRETQYF
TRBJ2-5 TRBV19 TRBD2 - TGTGCCAGTAAAGACCCAGCGGGAGTAGAGACCCAGTACTTC CASKDPAGVETQYF
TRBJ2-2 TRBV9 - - TGTGCCAGCAGCCCACGGACTACGAACACCGGGGAGCTGTTTTTT CASSPRTTNTGELFF
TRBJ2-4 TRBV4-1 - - TGCGCCAGCAGCCAAACCTGGACAGACCAAAACATTCAGTACTTC CASSQTWTDQNIQYF
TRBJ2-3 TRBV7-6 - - TGTGCCAGCAGCTTGACAGCTAGCACAGATACGCAGTATTTT CASSLTASTDTQYF
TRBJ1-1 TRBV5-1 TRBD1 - TGCGCCAGCAGCTTAACAGGGGGCAGGAACACTGAAGCTTTCTTT CASSLTGGRNTEAFF
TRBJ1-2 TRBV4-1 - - TGCGCCAGCAGCTCCCCGGGGGGTAACTATGGCTACACCTTC CASSSPGGNYGYTF
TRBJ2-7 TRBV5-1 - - TGCGCCAGTCCGGAGTTCGGGGGAATGCAGTACTTC CASPEFGGMQYF
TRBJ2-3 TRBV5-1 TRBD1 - TGCGCCAGCGACAGGGGTTCCCCCACAGATACGCAGTATTTT CASDRGSPTDTQYF
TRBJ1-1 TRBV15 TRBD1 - TGTGCCACCAGCAGGGGGGGACAGGCGAACACTGAAGCTTTCTTT CATSRGGQANTEAFF
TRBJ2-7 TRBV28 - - TGTGCCAGCAGTTTAGGGGGCGCTTTGGCCGAGCAGTACTTC CASSLGGALAEQYF
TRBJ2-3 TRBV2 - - TGTGCCAGCAGGACCAGCGCCTACACAGATACGCAGTATTTT CASRTSAYTDTQYF
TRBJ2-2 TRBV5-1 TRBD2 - TGCGCCAGCAGCTTCGGACTAGCGGGAGATATTGGGGGGGAGCTGTTTTTT CASSFGLAGDIGGELFF
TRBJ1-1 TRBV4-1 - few TGCGCCAGCAGCCAAGATAACCCAGGTTCTGAAGCTTTCTTT CASSQDNPGSEAFF
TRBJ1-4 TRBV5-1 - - TGCGCCAGCCGACTTTACAGGGCCTCGAATGAAAAACTGTTTTTT CASRLYRASNEKLFF
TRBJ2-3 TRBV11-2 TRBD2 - TGTGCCAGCAGCTTTACTAGCGGGGGGAGCACAGATACGCAGTATTTT CASSFTSGGSTDTQYF
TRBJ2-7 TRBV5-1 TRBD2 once TGCGCCAGCAGCTTGGATGGGCTAGCGGGAGGGCCGGGGGAGCAGTACTTC CASSLDGLAGGPGEQYF
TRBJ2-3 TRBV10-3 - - TGTGCCATCAGTGAGGTTGGGAGTTTCCTCACAGATACGCAGTATTTT CAISEVGSFLTDTQYF
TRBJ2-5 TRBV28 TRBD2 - TGTGCCAGCAGTTTATATTGGACTAGCGGGAAAGAGACCCAGTACTTC CASSLYWTSGKETQYF
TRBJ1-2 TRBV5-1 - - TGCGCCAGCAGCTTGGACAGGGTGGTAGGCTACACCTTC CASSLDRVVGYTF
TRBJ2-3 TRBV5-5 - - TGTGCCAGCAGCTTGGTTCCGGTTACAGATACGCAGTATTTT CASSLVPVTDTQYF
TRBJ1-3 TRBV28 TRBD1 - TGTGCCAGCAGCAGGACAGGGGGGTCTCTTAGGCAAAACACCATATATTTT CASSRTGGSLRQNTIYF
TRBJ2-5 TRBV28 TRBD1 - TGTGCCAGCAGTTTGTCAGGACAGGGCTACGAGACCCAGTACTTC CASSLSGQGYETQYF
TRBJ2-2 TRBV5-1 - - TGCGCCAGCAGCTTGCGAGAGGGGGACACCGGGGAGCTGTTTTTT CASSLREGDTGELFF
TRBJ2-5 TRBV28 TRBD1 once TGTGCCAGCAGAGGCAGGGGGCGCGAGACCCAGTACTTC CASRGRGRETQYF
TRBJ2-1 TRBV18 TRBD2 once TGTGCCAGCTCACCAGACGGGACTAGCGGGACCACGGGGCAGTTCTTC CASSPDGTSGTTGQFF
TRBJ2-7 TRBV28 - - TGTGCCAGTAACAAATACTACGAGCAGTACTTC CASNKYYEQYF
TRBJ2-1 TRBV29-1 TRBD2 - TGCAGCGTTGGGGGGGCCCCGGGATTCCGTAGCGGGAGGGCTCAAGAGCAGTTCTTC CSVGGAPGFRSGRAQEQFF
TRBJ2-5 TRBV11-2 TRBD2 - TGTGCCAGCAGCCCCGGGACTAGCGGGAGCCAATCCCAGTACTTC CASSPGTSGSQSQYF
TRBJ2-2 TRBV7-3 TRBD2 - TGTGCCAGCAGCTCCCGGGGGGTCGGCGGGGGGAACACCGGGGAGCTGTTTTTT CASSSRGVGGGNTGELFF
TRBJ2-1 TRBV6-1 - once TGTGCCAGCAGCCTTGAGGGGGGGGGCTACAATGAGCAGTTCTTC CASSLEGGGYNEQFF
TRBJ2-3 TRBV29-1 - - TGCAGCGGGCACGGGGGTACAGATACGCAGTATTTT CSGHGGTDTQYF
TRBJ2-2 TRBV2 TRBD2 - TGTGCCAGCAGTGAACTAGCGGGAGGGGTCGGGGAGCTGTTTTTT CASSELAGGVGELFF
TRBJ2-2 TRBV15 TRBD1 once TGTGCCACCAGCAGAGTGGAAACAGGGGGGAACACCGGGGAGCTGTTTTTT CATSRVETGGNTGELFF
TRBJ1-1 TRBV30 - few TGTGCCTGGATAGGGGGTGTGACTGAAGCTTTCTTT CAWIGGVTEAFF